The rows below give T cell receptor beta chains drawn from one sample of a study of cytomegalovirus exposure and HLA in healthy donors. TCRdb keeps only in-frame clones here, not all; method: immunoSEQ multiplex PCR. The table records fewer than 250,000 clones, approximately 87% of them present only once. The source material was PBMCs. These receptor sequences come from a young man in good health and CMV-seronegative. CDR3s include the opening cysteine and the closing phenylalanine or tryptophan. The D gene is left open where the match is weak. Clone size is stated in some rows and not others, as once, few, many or a class when expanded.

j_call v_call clone_size d_call cdr3_nt cdr3_aa
TRBJ1-4 TRBV5-1 NA NA TGCGCCAGCAGCTTGACAGGGTCAGCTAATGAAAAACTGTTTTTT CASSLTGSANEKLFF
TRBJ2-1 TRBV27 NA NA TGTGCCAGCAGTTTGGCGGGGACCTACAATGAGCAGTTCTTC CASSLAGTYNEQFF
TRBJ1-5 TRBV5-1 NA NA TGCGCCAGCAGCTTGGGTCCTAATAGCAATCAGCCCCAGCATTTT CASSLGPNSNQPQHF
TRBJ2-5 TRBV2 NA TRBD2 TGTGCCAGCAGTTCCGGGACTAGCGGCTACCAAGAGACCCAGTACTTC CASSSGTSGYQETQYF
TRBJ1-2 TRBV13 NA TRBD1 TGTGCCAGCAGCCACCGGAAGGGGGCCGACTATGGCTACACCTTC CASSHRKGADYGYTF
TRBJ2-2 TRBV7-8 NA NA TGTGCCAGCAGCGTGACTGGCTACCCGAACACCGGGGAGCTGTTTTTT CASSVTGYPNTGELFF
TRBJ1-2 TRBV7-9 NA NA TGTGCCAGCAGCCCCTTTGTCAGGCCTAACTATGGCTACACCTTC CASSPFVRPNYGYTF
TRBJ2-7 TRBV11-2 NA TRBD2 TGTGCCAGCAGCGAATACCGAGCGGGAGGGGGCTTCTCCTACGAGCAGTACTTC CASSEYRAGGGFSYEQYF
TRBJ1-6 TRBV19 few NA TGTGCCAGTAGCACCGGGACAAGTAATTCACCCCTCCACTTT CASSTGTSNSPLHF
TRBJ2-5 TRBV7-2 NA NA TGTGCCAGCAGCCCGGGACTGTTACTCCAAGAGACCCAGTACTTC CASSPGLLLQETQYF
TRBJ1-3 TRBV5-6 once NA TGTGCCAGCAGCTTGGGCGGGGGCGCAGGAAACACCATATATTTT CASSLGGGAGNTIYF
TRBJ2-4 TRBV10-2 NA NA TGCGCCAGCAGTGAGACGGCTAGCAGTAACATTCAGTACTTC CASSETASSNIQYF
TRBJ2-3 TRBV7-2 NA NA TGTGCCAGCAGCCCCCTTTTGCGGGTAACAGATACGCAGTATTTT CASSPLLRVTDTQYF
TRBJ2-5 TRBV23-1 NA TRBD2 TGCGCCAGCAGTCAATCGCCCGGGGGGGAGACCCAGTACTTC CASSQSPGGETQYF
TRBJ2-7 TRBV11-2 NA NA TGTGCCAGCAGCTTAGCGGGTGGCGAGCAGTACTTC CASSLAGGEQYF
TRBJ2-4 TRBV19 NA NA TGTGCCAGTAGTATGGCATCCGCGGGCAAAAACATTCAGTACTTC CASSMASAGKNIQYF
TRBJ1-3 TRBV7-2 NA NA TGTGCCAGCAGCTTAGTTGTGGGAGCCGACTCTGGAAACACCATATATTTT CASSLVVGADSGNTIYF
TRBJ2-7 TRBV7-9 NA NA TGTGCCAGCAGGCCTGAGGGTAGCTTGGTCCACGAGCAGTACTTC CASRPEGSLVHEQYF
TRBJ2-3 TRBV9 once NA TGTGCCAGCAGCGTAGTTGATACAAGCACAGATACGCAGTATTTT CASSVVDTSTDTQYF
TRBJ1-5 TRBV28 NA TRBD1 TGTGCCAGCAGGCGGACAGGTAATCAGCCCCAGCATTTT CASRRTGNQPQHF
TRBJ1-2 TRBV5-8 NA NA TGTGCCAGCAGTTCCGGGGGCTATGGCTACACCTTC CASSSGGYGYTF
TRBJ2-7 TRBV7-9 NA TRBD2 TGTGCCAGCAGCGCGGGACTAAAGGGCGAGCAGTACTTC CASSAGLKGEQYF
TRBJ1-1 TRBV6-5 NA NA TGTGCCAGCAGTTACGAGGGAGGGAACACTGAAGCTTTCTTT CASSYEGGNTEAFF
TRBJ1-5 TRBV6-5 NA TRBD1 TGTGCCAGCAGTTACGAGACAGGGGATGGAAATCAGCCCCAGCATTTT CASSYETGDGNQPQHF
TRBJ2-1 TRBV6-6 NA NA TGTGCCAGCAGTCCACAGGGAAGATTCAATGAGCAGTTCTTC CASSPQGRFNEQFF
TRBJ1-1 TRBV7-8 NA NA TGTGCCAGCAGCCTCCTTTATGAAGACTTCATGAACACTGAAGCTTTCTTT CASSLLYEDFMNTEAFF
TRBJ2-7 TRBV9 NA NA TGTGCCAGCAGCCCCCCTAGGGGGGGCGGCGGCAGCTCCTACGAGCAGTACTTC CASSPPRGGGGSSYEQYF
TRBJ2-5 TRBV4-1 NA NA TGCGCCAGCAGCCGTCCATGGAGGGGTGTACAAGAGACCCAGTACTTC CASSRPWRGVQETQYF
TRBJ1-5 TRBV27 NA TRBD1 TGTGCCACCCCGGACAGGGGAGGTACATATAGCAATCAGCCCCAGCATTTT CATPDRGGTYSNQPQHF
TRBJ2-3 TRBV4-1 NA NA TGCGCCAGCAGCCAAGATAGAAGGCCGGGGGAAGATACGCAGTATTTT CASSQDRRPGEDTQYF
TRBJ1-6 TRBV2 NA NA TGTGCCAGCAGGGGGGACATACTGAATTCACCCCTCCACTTT CASRGDILNSPLHF
TRBJ2-3 TRBV5-4 NA NA TGTGCCAGCAGCCCCGACAGAGATACGCAGTATTTT CASSPDRDTQYF
TRBJ1-3 TRBV5-1 NA NA TGCGCCAGCAGCAAGCAGGGTTTGGGAAACACCATATATTTT CASSKQGLGNTIYF
TRBJ2-1 TRBV29-1 NA NA TGCAGCGTTGGGGGGCCAGGGGAGCAGTTCTTC CSVGGPGEQFF
TRBJ2-7 TRBV7-9 NA TRBD1 TGTGCCAGCAGCCAACGACAGGGCCTCTTTGACGAGCAGTACTTC CASSQRQGLFDEQYF
TRBJ2-5 TRBV5-1 once NA TGCGCCAGCAGCTTGACGGGGAGAGAGACCCAGTACTTC CASSLTGRETQYF
TRBJ2-2 TRBV5-4 NA TRBD2 TGTGCCAGCAGCTTGGCCCCGGGAGGGGACCCCGGGGAGCTGTTTTTT CASSLAPGGDPGELFF
TRBJ2-1 TRBV6-4 NA NA TGTGCCAGCTCGTCACAGGGTTACAATGAGCAGTTCTTC CASSSQGYNEQFF
TRBJ1-2 TRBV18 NA TRBD1 TGTGCCAGCTCACCTCTATCCGGGACAGCTAACTATGGCTACACCTTC CASSPLSGTANYGYTF
TRBJ2-2 TRBV7-6 NA NA TGTGCCAGCAGCCCCCCAGGGTCTGGGGAGCTGTTTTTT CASSPPGSGELFF
TRBJ2-7 TRBV4-3 NA NA TGCGCCAGCAGCCAAGCAGGGTTGGGGGAGCAGTACTTC CASSQAGLGEQYF
TRBJ1-6 TRBV19 NA TRBD1 TGTGCCAGTCGGACAGGCGGGGATTCACCCCTCCACTTT CASRTGGDSPLHF
TRBJ1-5 TRBV7-9 NA NA TGTGCCAGCAGCTTAGATCTGTCGGGTAATCAGCCCCAGCATTTT CASSLDLSGNQPQHF
TRBJ2-1 TRBV5-6 NA TRBD1 TGTGCCAGCAGCGGGGGACAGGTGGGGTTTAGGCAGTTCTTC CASSGGQVGFRQFF
TRBJ1-5 TRBV7-2 once TRBD1 TGTGCCAGCAGCCGGACAGGGGTAGGTCAGCCCCAGCATTTT CASSRTGVGQPQHF
TRBJ2-3 TRBV7-2 NA NA TGTGCCAGCAGCTGGAACCCCAGGGCCCCAGATACGCAGTATTTT CASSWNPRAPDTQYF
TRBJ2-7 TRBV18 NA NA TGTGCCAGCTCAAAGGGGTCCGAGCAGTACTTC CASSKGSEQYF
TRBJ1-1 TRBV7-9 NA NA TGTGCCAGCAGCAACCCCGAGGAGATTGAAGCTTTCTTT CASSNPEEIEAFF
TRBJ2-7 TRBV7-9 NA TRBD2 TGTGCCAGCAGCTTAGCCGGGACTACCTACGAGCAGTACTTC CASSLAGTTYEQYF
TRBJ2-7 TRBV11-2 NA TRBD2 TGTGCCAGCAGCCACTGGACTAGCGGTCACGAGCAGTACTTC CASSHWTSGHEQYF
TRBJ1-2 TRBV19 NA TRBD1 TGTGCCAGTAGTATGCCGGGACAGGGAGTTGCTGGCTACACCTTC CASSMPGQGVAGYTF
TRBJ2-5 TRBV28 NA TRBD2 TGTGCCAGCAGTTTCAGGCTAGCGGGGCTTTGGAGGCAAACGGAAGAGACCCAGTACTTC CASSFRLAGLWRQTEETQYF
TRBJ2-3 TRBV28 NA NA TGTGCCAGCAGTTTTCTGAGCGGCACAGATACGCAGTATTTT CASSFLSGTDTQYF
TRBJ1-1 TRBV29-1 NA NA TGCAGCGTTGTCAGACAGTTGAACACTGAAGCTTTCTTT CSVVRQLNTEAFF
TRBJ1-3 TRBV5-1 NA NA TGCGCCAGCAGCTTGGATGGCTCATCCTCTGGAAACACCATATATTTT CASSLDGSSSGNTIYF